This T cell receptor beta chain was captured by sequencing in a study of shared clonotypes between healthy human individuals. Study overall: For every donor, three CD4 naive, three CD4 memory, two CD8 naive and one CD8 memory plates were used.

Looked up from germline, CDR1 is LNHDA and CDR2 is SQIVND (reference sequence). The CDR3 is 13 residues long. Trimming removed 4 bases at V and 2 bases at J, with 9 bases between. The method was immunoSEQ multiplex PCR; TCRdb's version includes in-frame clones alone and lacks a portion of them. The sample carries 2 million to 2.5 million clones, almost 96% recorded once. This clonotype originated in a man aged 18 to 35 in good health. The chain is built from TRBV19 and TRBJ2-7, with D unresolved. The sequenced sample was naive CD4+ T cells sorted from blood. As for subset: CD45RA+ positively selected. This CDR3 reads CASSRAGTYEQYF. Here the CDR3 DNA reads TGTGCCAGTAGTAGGGCAGGAACCTACGAGCAGTACTTC.